Listed here are 18 T cell receptor beta chains from one sample, sequenced in a study of T-cell reconstitution after alpha-beta-depleted transplantation in children. Unique molecular identifiers were used in preparing the TCRbeta library. A single record per CDR3 protein comes from TCRdb applying MiXCR to the PCR reads. The data contain under 20,000 distinct CDR3 sequences, around 12% of them seen just once; the ten biggest clones take up around 71%. The sample here was PBMCs, mostly from graft donor cells, taken 180 days after TCRalphabeta/CD19-depleted stem cell transplant. These receptor sequences come from a boy under three years old who had a stem cell transplant for Wiskott-Aldrich syndrome, so the T cells may come from the graft donor.

The gene calls are TRBV18 and TRBJ2-3, with 7 bases fitting TRBD1. CDR1 and CDR2 (germline): KGHSH, LQKENI. With 0 bases clipped from V and 6 bases from J, the junction kept 3 bases outside the gene matches. The CDR3 loop spans 14 amino acids. The chain's CDR3 is CASSPPTGSDTQYF. CDR3 DNA sequence: TGTGCCAGCTCACCACCGACAGGGTCTGATACGCAGTATTTT.

This clonotype turned up a few times. V and J are TRBV28 and TRBJ2-5; 7 positions agree with TRBD2. The junction had 6 bases not matched to a gene; V was cut back by 6 bases and J by 5 bases. The CDR3 is made up of 13 amino acids. Per germline, CDR1 MDHEN and CDR2 SYDVKM. Here the CDR3 reads CASSAGGMETQYF. For the CDR3, the DNA is TGTGCCAGCAGCGCCGGGGGGATGGAGACCCAGTACTTC.

This clonotype was counted only a few times. The CDR3: CSARDPRGASGRINEQFF. The CDR3 bases are TGCAGTGCTAGAGATCCGAGAGGGGCTAGCGGGAGAATAAATGAGCAGTTCTTC. V gene TRBV20-1 combines with J gene TRBJ2-1, with 10 nucleotides matching TRBD2. CDR1 is DFQATT, CDR2 SNEGSKA, per germline (reference sequence). V gave up 0 bases and J gave up 7 bases; unmatched junction bases: 15. This CDR3 has 18 amino acids.

This clonotype appeared many times. The chain employs TRBV5-1 and TRBJ1-5, with 9 bases matching TRBD1. Losses at the gene ends were 4 bases for V and 0 bases for J; bases not matched to a gene: 2. CDR1 is SGHRS and CDR2 is YFSETQ in the germline V gene. The CDR3 extends over 15 amino acids. Here the CDR3 reads CASSRTGDSNQPQHF. DNA of the CDR3: TGCGCCAGCAGCCGGACAGGGGATAGCAATCAGCCCCAGCATTTT.

This clonotype was seen ten or more times. The chain has TRBV12-3 or TRBV12-4 and TRBJ2-7; maybe TRBD2 (5 bases). The CDR3 length is 13 residues. The V and J ends lost 6 bases and 6 bases respectively, with 15 bases between them. This chain's CDR3 is CASRLGPTREQYF. CDR3 bases: TGTGCCAGCAGACTAGGACCGACGCGCGAGCAGTACTTC.

This clonotype was seen a handful of times. The V and J genes are TRBV28 and TRBJ1-5; no firm D call. The CDR3 has 18 amino acids. The V end was cut by 1 base, the J end by 0 bases, with 16 bases between. The germline V gene has CDR1 MDHEN and CDR2 SYDVKM. CDR3 sequence (DNA): TGTGCCAGCAGTTTATCCAGCTTCTCCAGGCATAGCAATCAGCCCCAGCATTTT. Translated: CASSLSSFSRHSNQPQHF.

This clonotype has ten or more counts. J is TRBJ1-5 and V is TRBV20-1; 11 bases line up with TRBD1. The CDR3 extends over 15 amino acids. The germline gives CDR1 DFQATT, CDR2 SNEGSKA (reference sequence). V lost 3 bases to trimming and J lost 5 bases; unmatched junction nucleotides: 6. Here the CDR3 reads CSARLDRGLDQPQHF. The CDR3 region has the DNA TGCAGTGCTAGGTTGGACAGGGGGCTGGATCAGCCCCAGCATTTT.

This chain links TRBV14 with TRBJ2-6, with D perhaps TRBD2 (6 bases). CDR1 is SGHDN, CDR2 FVKESK, per germline. V gave up 1 base and J gave up 3 bases, with 13 bases separating them. CDR3 length: 17 amino acids. CDR3: CASSQGRGRRGANVLTF. CDR3 coding DNA: TGTGCCAGCAGCCAAGGGCGGGGCCGGCGTGGGGCCAACGTCCTGACTTTC.

There are many counts of this clonotype. J is TRBJ2-3 and V is TRBV28, with 7 bases aligning to TRBD2. CDR1 is MDHEN and CDR2 is SYDVKM in the germline V gene. Germline trimming cut 7 bases from V and 9 bases from J; bases unmatched to any gene: 10. This CDR3 spans 13 amino acids. The CDR3 coding sequence is TGTGCCAGCACCAAGAATGCAGCGGGAACGCAGTATTTT. As protein: CASTKNAAGTQYF.

Details on this clonotype: A much more abundant neighbour one base away suggests this may be a read error. V and J are TRBV9 and TRBJ2-5; the D is unclear. Germline CDR1 and CDR2: SGDLS and YYNGEE. The CDR3 length is 15 residues. Trimming left V 1 base short and J 5 bases short, with 15 bases between. This CDR3 reads CASSVIQQQAETQYF. Here the CDR3 DNA reads TGTGCCAGCAGCGTAATCCAACAACAAGCGGAGACCCAGTACTTC. The full variable domain, its missing parts supplied by reference TRBV9 and TRBJ2-5, is DSGVTQTPKHLITATGQRVTLRCSPRSGDLSVYWYQQSLDQGLQFLIQYYNGEERAKGNILERFSAQQFPDLHSELNLSSLELGDSALYFCASSVIQQQAETQYFGPGTRLLVL.

This clonotype was observed at least ten times. CDR3 residues: CASSGQSGRVQETQYF. CDR3 nucleotides: TGTGCCAGCAGCGGACAAAGCGGGAGGGTACAAGAGACCCAGTACTTC. The V gene is TRBV9, the J gene TRBJ2-5; TRBD2 matches at 10 bases. V was pared by 3 bases and J by 2 bases, with 7 bases of the junction left unmatched. CDR1 is SGDLS and CDR2 is YYNGEE in the germline V gene. The CDR3 has 16 amino acids.

There are many counts of this clonotype. The chain couples TRBV6-5 to TRBJ2-5; 9 bases fit TRBD2. The V gene's germline CDR1 is MNHEY and CDR2 SVGAGI. Unmatched junction bases numbered 9, after V lost 1 base and J lost 3 bases. The CDR3 covers 17 residues. CDR3 sequence reads: CASSYFDVWTSEETQYF. The DNA of the CDR3 is TGTGCCAGCAGTTACTTCGATGTTTGGACTAGCGAAGAGACCCAGTACTTC.

This clonotype was observed many times. The chain uses TRBV7-2 and TRBJ1-1, with 8 bases fitting TRBD1. This CDR3 is built from 13 residues. The V gene end was trimmed by 0 bases and the J gene end by 8 bases; junction bases not matched to a gene: 2. CDR1 is SGHTA, CDR2 FQGNSA, per germline. The CDR3 nucleotides read TGTGCCAGCAGCTTAGCTTGGGACAGGGAAGCTTTCTTT. Protein sequence: CASSLAWDREAFF.

This clonotype came up a few times. This chain uses TRBV6-1 with TRBJ2-1; the match to TRBD1 covers 8 bases. The CDR3 has 15 amino acids. The germline V gene encodes CDR1 MNHNS and CDR2 SASEGT. V dropped 6 bases and J dropped 4; count of bases not matched to a gene: 8. The CDR3 sequence is CASRIRGRGYNEQFF. CDR3 coding DNA: TGTGCCAGCAGGATCAGGGGGCGCGGGTACAATGAGCAGTTCTTC.

This clonotype was picked up a small number of times. CDR3 sequence: CASSLTGGTEAFF. Written as DNA, the CDR3 is TGCGCCAGCAGCTTGACAGGGGGCACTGAAGCTTTCTTT. The chain joins TRBV5-1 to TRBJ1-1; 8 positions agree with TRBD1. The length of the CDR3 is 13 residues. V lost 1 base, J lost 4 bases, and 0 bases stayed unmatched. Looked up from germline, CDR1 is SGHRS and CDR2 is YFSETQ.

V and J are TRBV3-1 and TRBJ2-1; TRBD2 is a possible D gene (6 bases). Per germline, CDR1 LGHDT and CDR2 YNNKEL (reference sequence). This CDR3 is 15 amino acids long. V lost 5 bases and J 4 bases, leaving 15 bases between the germline ends. The DNA for the CDR3 is TGTGCCAGCAGCTACACGTGGGACTCGTACAATGAGCAGTTCTTC. Translation gives CASSYTWDSYNEQFF.

This clonotype was found many times. The rearrangement joins TRBV7-7 to TRBJ2-1; D is unresolved. Germline CDR1 SSHAT, CDR2 FNYEAQ (reference sequence). The CDR3 loop spans 15 amino acids. V gave up 4 bases and J gave up 4 bases, with 14 bases separating them. The CDR3 loop reads CASSSGAVSYNEQFF. DNA of the CDR3: TGTGCCAGCAGCTCGGGTGCGGTCTCTTACAATGAGCAGTTCTTC.

This clonotype was observed a few times. The chain couples TRBV18 to TRBJ1-1; D is perhaps TRBD1 (5 bases). The CDR3 spans 15 residues. The germline V gene has CDR1 KGHSH and CDR2 LQKENI. The V gene lost 3 bases and the J gene lost 6 bases, with 17 bases spanning the gap. CDR3 residues: CASSPDAGRGSEAFF. CDR3 nucleotide sequence: TGTGCCAGCTCACCCGACGCGGGGCGCGGCTCTGAAGCTTTCTTT.